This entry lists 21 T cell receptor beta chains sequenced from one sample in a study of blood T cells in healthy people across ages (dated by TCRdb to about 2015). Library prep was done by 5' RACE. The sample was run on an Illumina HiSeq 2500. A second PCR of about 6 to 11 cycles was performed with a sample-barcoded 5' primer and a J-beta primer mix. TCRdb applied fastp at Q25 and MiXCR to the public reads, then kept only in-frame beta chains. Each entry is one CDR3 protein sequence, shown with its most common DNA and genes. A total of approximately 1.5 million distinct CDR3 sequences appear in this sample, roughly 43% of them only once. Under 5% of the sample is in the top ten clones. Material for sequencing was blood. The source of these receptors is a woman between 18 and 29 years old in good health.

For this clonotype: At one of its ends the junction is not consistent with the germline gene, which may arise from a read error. The CDR3 sequence is CASSLETGSYNEQYF. CDR3 nucleotide sequence: TGTGCCAGTAGTTTAGAGACGGGTTCCTACAATGAGCAGTACTTC. The chain is built from TRBV12-3 or TRBV12-4 and TRBJ2-7, with no clear D. The CDR3 runs 15 residues.

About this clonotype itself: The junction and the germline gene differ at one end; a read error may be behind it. CDR3: CSAKASPPHF. The CDR3 DNA follows: TGCAGTGCTAAGGCCTCACCCCCCCACTTT. J is TRBJ1-6 and V is TRBV20-1, with D uncertain. Germline CDR1 is DFQATT and CDR2 is SNEGSKA (reference sequence). The CDR3 consists of 10 residues.

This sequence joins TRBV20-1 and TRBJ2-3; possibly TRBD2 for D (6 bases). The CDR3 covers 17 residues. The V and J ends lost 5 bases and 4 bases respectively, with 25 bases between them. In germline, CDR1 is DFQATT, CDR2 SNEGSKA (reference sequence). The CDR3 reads CSAPPEGQAWHADTQYF. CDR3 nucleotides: TGCAGTGCTCCCCCGGAGGGTCAAGCCTGGCACGCAGATACGCAGTATTTT.

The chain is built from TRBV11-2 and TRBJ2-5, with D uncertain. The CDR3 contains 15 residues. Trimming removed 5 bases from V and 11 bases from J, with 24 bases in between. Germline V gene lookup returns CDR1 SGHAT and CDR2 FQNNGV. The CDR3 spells CASSLLIAPNNEQYF. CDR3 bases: TGTGCCAGCAGCCTCCTCATAGCCCCGAACAATGAGCAGTACTTC. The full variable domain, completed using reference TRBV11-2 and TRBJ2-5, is EAGVAQSPRYKIIEKRQSVAFWCNPISGHATLYWYQQILGQGPKLLIQFQNNGVVDDSQLPKDRFSAERLKGVDSTLKIQPAKLEDSAVYLCASSLLIAPNNEQYFGPGTRLLVL.

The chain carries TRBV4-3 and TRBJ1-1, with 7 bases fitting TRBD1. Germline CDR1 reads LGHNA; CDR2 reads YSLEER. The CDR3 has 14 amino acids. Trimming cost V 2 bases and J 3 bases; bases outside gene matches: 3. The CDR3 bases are TGCGCCAGCAGCCAAACAACAGGGGACACTGAAGCTTTCTTT. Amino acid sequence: CASSQTTGDTEAFF.

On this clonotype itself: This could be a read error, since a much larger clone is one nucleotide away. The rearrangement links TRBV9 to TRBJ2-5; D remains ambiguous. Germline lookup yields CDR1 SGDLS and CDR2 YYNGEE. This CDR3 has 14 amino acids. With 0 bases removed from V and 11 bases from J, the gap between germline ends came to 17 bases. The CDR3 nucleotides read TGTGCCAGCAGCGTAGACTGGCGCGCCAATGAGCAGTACTTC. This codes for CASSVDWRANEQYF.

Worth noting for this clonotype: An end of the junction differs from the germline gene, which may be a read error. The CDR3 reads CASGFSGGSYNEQFF. As DNA, the CDR3 is TGCGCCAGCGGCTTTAGCGGGGGCTCCTACAATGAGCAGTTCTTC. The chain recombines TRBV5-1 with TRBJ2-1, with TRBD2 matching over 9 bases. Looked up from germline, CDR1 is SGHRS and CDR2 is YFSETQ. The length of the CDR3 is 15 residues.

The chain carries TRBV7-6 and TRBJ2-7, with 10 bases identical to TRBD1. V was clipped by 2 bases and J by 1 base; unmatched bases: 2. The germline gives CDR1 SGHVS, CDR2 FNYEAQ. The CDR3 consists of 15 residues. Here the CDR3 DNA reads TGTGCCAGCAGCTTAATGGGACAGGGGTCCTACGAGCAGTACTTC. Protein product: CASSLMGQGSYEQYF.

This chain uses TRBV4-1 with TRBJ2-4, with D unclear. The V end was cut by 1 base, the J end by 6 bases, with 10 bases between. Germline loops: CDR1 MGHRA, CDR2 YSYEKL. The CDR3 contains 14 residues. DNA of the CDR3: TGCGCCAGCAGCCAAGGGTCCTTCTCAAACATTCAGTACTTC. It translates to CASSQGSFSNIQYF.

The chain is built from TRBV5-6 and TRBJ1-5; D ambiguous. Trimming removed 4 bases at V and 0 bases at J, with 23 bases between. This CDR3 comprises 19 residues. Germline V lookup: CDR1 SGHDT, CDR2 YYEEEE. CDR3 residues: CASSPSSGDTVNSNQPQHF. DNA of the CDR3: TGTGCCAGCAGCCCTTCCAGCGGAGACACGGTCAATAGCAATCAGCCCCAGCATTTT. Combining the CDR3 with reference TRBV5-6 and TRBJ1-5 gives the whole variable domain DAGVTQSPTHLIKTRGQQVTLRCSPKSGHDTVSWYQQALGQGPQFIFQYYEEEERQRGNFPDRFSGHQFPNYSSELNVNALLLGDSALYLCASSPSSGDTVNSNQPQHFGDGTRLSIL.

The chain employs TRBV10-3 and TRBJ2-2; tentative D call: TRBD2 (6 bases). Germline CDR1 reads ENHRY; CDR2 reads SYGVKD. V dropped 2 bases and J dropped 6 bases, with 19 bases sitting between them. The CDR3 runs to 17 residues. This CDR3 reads CAISEPGTSIRAGELFF. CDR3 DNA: TGTGCCATCAGTGAGCCGGGAACTAGCATTCGGGCCGGGGAGCTGTTTTTT.

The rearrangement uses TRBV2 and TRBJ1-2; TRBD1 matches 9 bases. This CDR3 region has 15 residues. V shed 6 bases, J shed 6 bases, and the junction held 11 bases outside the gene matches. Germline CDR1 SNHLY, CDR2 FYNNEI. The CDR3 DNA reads TGTGCCAGCAGGGCCGGGACAGGGTTATTTGATGGCTACACCTTC. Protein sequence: CASRAGTGLFDGYTF.

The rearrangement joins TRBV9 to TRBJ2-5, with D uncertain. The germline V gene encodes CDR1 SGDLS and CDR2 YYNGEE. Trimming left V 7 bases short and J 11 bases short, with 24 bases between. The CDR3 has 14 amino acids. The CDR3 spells CASDPGGLYNEQYF. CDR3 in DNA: TGTGCCAGCGACCCCGGTGGGCTATACAATGAGCAGTACTTC.

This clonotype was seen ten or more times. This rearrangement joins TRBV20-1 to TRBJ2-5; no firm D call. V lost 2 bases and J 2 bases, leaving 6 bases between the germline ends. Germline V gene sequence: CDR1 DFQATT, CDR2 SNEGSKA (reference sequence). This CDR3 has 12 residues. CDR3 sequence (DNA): TGCAGTGCTAGATGGGGACAAGAGACCCAGTACTTC. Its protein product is CSARWGQETQYF.

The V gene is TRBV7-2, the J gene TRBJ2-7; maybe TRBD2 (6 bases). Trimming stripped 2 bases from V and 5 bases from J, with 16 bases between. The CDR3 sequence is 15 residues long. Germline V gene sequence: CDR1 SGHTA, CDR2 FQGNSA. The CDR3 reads CASSLHAGKSDEQYF. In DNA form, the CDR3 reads TGTGCCAGCAGCTTACATGCGGGGAAATCGGACGAGCAGTACTTC.

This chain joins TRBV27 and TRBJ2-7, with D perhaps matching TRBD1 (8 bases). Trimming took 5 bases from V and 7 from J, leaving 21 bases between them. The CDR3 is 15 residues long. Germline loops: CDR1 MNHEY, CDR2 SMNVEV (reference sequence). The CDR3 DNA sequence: TGTGCCAGCAGTACAGGACAGGGAGGGTACAATGAGCAGTACTTC. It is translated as CASSTGQGGYNEQYF.

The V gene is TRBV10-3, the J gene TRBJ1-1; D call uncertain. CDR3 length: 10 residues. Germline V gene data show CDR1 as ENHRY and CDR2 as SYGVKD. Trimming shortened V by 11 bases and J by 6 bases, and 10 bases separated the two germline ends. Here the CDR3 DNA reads TGTGCCCCAGGAGGGTCTGAAGCTTTCTTT. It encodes CAPGGSEAFF.

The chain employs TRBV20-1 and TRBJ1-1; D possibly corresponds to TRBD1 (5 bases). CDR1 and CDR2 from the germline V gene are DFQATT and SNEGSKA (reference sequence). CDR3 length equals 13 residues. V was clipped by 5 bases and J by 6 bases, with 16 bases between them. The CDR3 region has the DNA TGCAGTGCTCACCCGACAGAATATGCTGAAGCTTTCTTT. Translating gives CSAHPTEYAEAFF.

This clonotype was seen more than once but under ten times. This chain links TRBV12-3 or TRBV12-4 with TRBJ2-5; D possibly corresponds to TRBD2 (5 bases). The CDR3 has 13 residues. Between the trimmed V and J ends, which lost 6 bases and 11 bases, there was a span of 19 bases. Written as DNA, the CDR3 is TGTGCCAGCAGCCCCACCGTGGGAGCCGGGCAGTACTTC. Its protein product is CASSPTVGAGQYF.

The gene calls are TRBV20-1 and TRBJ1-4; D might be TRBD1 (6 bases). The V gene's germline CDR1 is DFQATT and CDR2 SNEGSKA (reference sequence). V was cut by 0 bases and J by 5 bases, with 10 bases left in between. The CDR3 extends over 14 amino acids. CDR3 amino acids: CSAREQGGNEKLFF. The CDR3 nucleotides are TGCAGTGCTAGAGAACAGGGAGGAAATGAAAAACTGTTTTTT.

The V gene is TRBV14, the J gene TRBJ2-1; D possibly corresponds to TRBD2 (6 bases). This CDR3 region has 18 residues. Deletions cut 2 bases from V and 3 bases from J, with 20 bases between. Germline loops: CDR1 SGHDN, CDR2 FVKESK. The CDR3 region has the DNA TGTGCCAGCAGCCAATTAGCGGTAGGAGGCTTAAACTACAATGAGCAGTTCTTC. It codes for CASSQLAVGGLNYNEQFF.